A single T cell receptor beta chain is shown here with its context. Its target is unknown. Every donor was a healthy person donating bone marrow. The sample originates from a study of cytomegalovirus exposure and HLA in healthy donors. Trimming shortened V by 5 bases and J by 2 bases, and 7 bases separated the two germline ends. Germline V CDR1 and CDR2: SEHNR, FQNEAQ (reference sequence). The CDR3 contains 13 residues. It was with 60 Vbeta and 13 Jbeta primers that the PCR ran. Profiled with immunoSEQ multiplex PCR; TCRdb holds only in-frame clones, not every one. The sample has 210,000 or so clones, over 75% seen once. Study outcomes and limitations: In an earlier analysis, most TCR beta V segments were productive about 87% or about 30% of the time.

The sequence derives from a woman in her forties or fifties in good health and CMV-seropositive. V is TRBV7-9 and J is TRBJ1-5; the D is unclear. The sequenced sample consisted of PBMCs. Here the CDR3 DNA reads TGTGCCAGCAGCCCCGGGGGCAATCAGCCCCAGCATTTT. Amino acid sequence: CASSPGGNQPQHF.